These 21 T cell receptor beta chains share one sample of origin, sequenced in a study of blood T cell repertoires in COVID-19. Libraries were prepared by immunoSEQ multiplex PCR; TCRdb keeps only in-frame clonotypes and omits some of them. The sample includes around 150,000 clones, roughly 83% of them seen just once. The specimen was PBMCs or T cells enriched from blood (not recorded which). The receptors derive from a woman aged 60-75 years who had recovered from COVID-19.

This chain connects TRBV5-6 to TRBJ1-2; TRBD1 might be the D (6 bases). This CDR3 spans 14 amino acids. Looked up from germline, CDR1 is SGHDT and CDR2 is YYEEEE. The ends were cut back, 4 bases at V and 4 bases at J, with 14 bases in the middle. CDR3 region: CASSRTTGIYGYTF. The CDR3 region has the DNA TGTGCCAGCAGCCGAACAACAGGGATCTATGGCTACACCTTC.

About this clone: Distinct nucleotide sequences in the sample also encode this CDR3. V gene TRBV19 combines with J gene TRBJ1-5; the D is unclear. Germline loops: CDR1 LNHDA, CDR2 SQIVND (reference sequence). The CDR3 covers 15 residues. V was clipped by 6 bases and J by 0 bases, with 12 bases between them. The DNA for the CDR3 is TGTGCCAGTAGGGCCGGGAGTTATAGCAATCAGCCCCAGCATTTT. Protein sequence: CASRAGSYSNQPQHF.

V and J are TRBV5-1 and TRBJ1-5; D not resolved. The CDR3 length is 14 residues. The ends were cut back, 7 bases at V and 0 bases at J, with 11 bases in the middle. From germline, CDR1 is SGHRS and CDR2 YFSETQ. This CDR3 reads CASRPGYSNQPQHF. In DNA form, the CDR3 reads TGCGCCAGCCGACCAGGATATAGCAATCAGCCCCAGCATTTT.

The chain couples TRBV27 to TRBJ2-6; 11 nucleotides line up with TRBD1. The CDR3 spans 19 residues. The germline CDR1 and CDR2 sequences are MNHEY and SMNVEV (reference sequence). The junction had 9 bases not matched to a gene; V was cut back by 3 bases and J by 2 bases. The CDR3: CASSFSPGQGGPGANVLTF. CDR3 coding DNA: TGTGCCAGCAGTTTTTCGCCGGGACAGGGGGGTCCTGGGGCCAACGTCCTGACTTTC. Using reference TRBV27 and TRBJ2-6 for the parts outside the CDR3, the full variable domain is EAQVTQNPRYLITVTGKKLTVTCSQNMNHEYMSWYRQDPGLGLRQIYYSMNVEVTDKGDVPEGYKVSRKEKRNFPLILESPSPNQTSLYFCASSFSPGQGGPGANVLTFGAGSRLTVL.

The rearrangement uses TRBV30 and TRBJ1-3; a weak D match, TRBD1 (5 bases). Germline CDR1 reads GTSNPN; CDR2 reads SVGIG (reference sequence). The CDR3 is 14 amino acids. Trimming stripped 2 bases from V and 0 bases from J, with 8 bases between. CDR3 protein: CAWSKTDSGNTIYF. DNA of the CDR3: TGTGCCTGGAGTAAGACAGACTCTGGAAACACCATATATTTT.

The J gene is TRBJ1-2, the V gene TRBV5-6, with 10 bases lining up with TRBD1. Trimming took 5 bases from V and 4 from J; bases not matched to a gene: 14. Germline V gives CDR1 SGHDT, CDR2 YYEEEE. The CDR3 covers 17 residues. The CDR3 region is CASSFIWDRGWSYGYTF. The CDR3 DNA reads TGTGCCAGCAGTTTTATTTGGGACAGGGGATGGAGCTATGGCTACACCTTC. Full variable domain (remainder filled in from reference TRBV5-6 and TRBJ1-2): DAGVTQSPTHLIKTRGQQVTLRCSPKSGHDTVSWYQQALGQGPQFIFQYYEEEERQRGNFPDRFSGHQFPNYSSELNVNALLLGDSALYLCASSFIWDRGWSYGYTFGSGTRLTVV.

The V gene is TRBV5-4, the J gene TRBJ2-4, with 7 bases identical to TRBD1. V dropped 2 bases and J dropped 5; count of bases not matched to a gene: 1. Germline V CDR1 and CDR2: SGHNT, YYREEE (reference sequence). There are 13 residues in the CDR3. This chain's CDR3 is CASSFTGENIQYF. The CDR3, as DNA: TGTGCCAGCAGCTTCACAGGGGAAAACATTCAGTACTTC.

This clone appeared once. The V gene is TRBV5-1, the J gene TRBJ2-5; a possible D gene is TRBD2 (5 bases). This CDR3 is 14 amino acids long. Per germline, CDR1 SGHRS and CDR2 YFSETQ. V dropped 1 base and J dropped 5 bases, with 12 bases sitting between them. The CDR3 reads CASSLFGESETQYF. CDR3 sequence (DNA): TGCGCCAGCAGCTTGTTTGGGGAGTCGGAGACCCAGTACTTC.

The rearrangement uses TRBV19 and TRBJ1-1; D unclear. Trimming left V 3 bases short and J 3 bases short, with 5 bases between. The CDR3 has 12 residues. CDR1 and CDR2 from the germline V gene are LNHDA and SQIVND (reference sequence). CDR3 DNA sequence: TGTGCCAGTAGTATGTCCTACACTGAAGCTTTCTTT. Protein product: CASSMSYTEAFF.

V and J are TRBV18 and TRBJ2-1; 7 bases fit TRBD1. With V trimmed by 3 bases and J by 8 bases, 16 bases remained unmatched. CDR3 size: 17 residues. Germline-derived CDR1 and CDR2 are KGHSH and LQKENI. The CDR3 region is CASSPTRTGPSSDEQFF. CDR3 sequence (DNA): TGTGCCAGCTCACCTACCCGGACAGGTCCGTCGTCCGATGAGCAGTTCTTC.

Details on this clone: A much larger clone lies a single base off, so this may be a read error. This specimen includes other DNA sequences encoding the same CDR3. The chain is built from TRBV28 and TRBJ1-1; TRBD1 is a possible D gene (6 bases). This CDR3 comprises 12 residues. Germline V CDR1 and CDR2: MDHEN, SYDVKM. With 2 bases removed from V and 5 bases from J, the gap between germline ends came to 6 bases. The CDR3 protein is CASSLQGTEAFF. The CDR3 nucleotides are TGTGCCAGCAGTTTACAGGGGACTGAAGCTTTCTTT.

This clone showed up just once. The rearrangement links TRBV27 to TRBJ1-1, with D uncertain. Germline CDR1 is MNHEY and CDR2 is SMNVEV (reference sequence). CDR3 length: 14 amino acids. Trimming took off 0 bases at V and 1 base at J, with 6 bases between the two ends. CDR3 coding DNA: TGTGCCAGCAGTTTATCGGTCAGGAACACTGAAGCTTTCTTT. This codes for CASSLSVRNTEAFF.

This clone appeared once. J is TRBJ1-4 and V is TRBV11-2, with 9 bases lining up with TRBD1. Trimming cost V 6 bases and J 3 bases; bases outside gene matches: 5. The length of the CDR3 is 15 residues. Germline CDR1 and CDR2: SGHAT and FQNNGV. CDR3 protein: CASRIGTGPNEKLFF. The CDR3 DNA sequence: TGTGCCAGCAGAATTGGGACAGGGCCTAATGAAAAACTGTTTTTT.

The chain couples TRBV28 to TRBJ2-1; 7 bases are shared with TRBD1. This CDR3 spans 15 amino acids. CDR1 MDHEN and CDR2 SYDVKM come from the germline V gene. Losses at the gene ends were 6 bases for V and 2 bases for J; bases not matched to a gene: 7. The CDR3 sequence: CASRPQGSTYNEQFF. The DNA for the CDR3 is TGTGCCAGCAGGCCACAGGGGTCGACCTACAATGAGCAGTTCTTC.

The chain joins TRBV30 to TRBJ1-1; 7 bases agree with TRBD1. CDR1 is GTSNPN, CDR2 SVGIG, per germline (reference sequence). V shed 2 bases, J shed 0 bases, and the junction held 0 bases outside the gene matches. The CDR3 has 13 amino acids. CDR3 nucleotides: TGTGCCTGGAGTACAGGGGTGAACACTGAAGCTTTCTTT. Protein product: CAWSTGVNTEAFF.

This chain links TRBV5-6 with TRBJ1-2; no reliable D call. The ends were cut back, 4 bases at V and 5 bases at J, with 15 bases in the middle. This CDR3 is built from 14 residues. Germline values: CDR1 SGHDT, CDR2 YYEEEE. This CDR3 is CASSPTAFSYGYTF. The DNA for the CDR3 is TGTGCCAGCAGCCCGACTGCATTCAGTTATGGCTACACCTTC.

V gene TRBV6-1 combines with J gene TRBJ2-1; D unresolved. Germline V gene data show CDR1 as MNHNS and CDR2 as SASEGT. This CDR3 has 13 residues. Trimming stripped 1 base from V and 4 bases from J, with 5 bases between. This CDR3 reads CASSEGLYNEQFF. The CDR3 nucleotides read TGTGCCAGCAGTGAAGGACTTTACAATGAGCAGTTCTTC.

The V gene is TRBV15, the J gene TRBJ1-1; D remains unclear. This CDR3 is 12 amino acids long. Looked up from germline, CDR1 is LNHNV and CDR2 is YYDKDF (reference sequence). V was shortened by 2 bases and J by 8 bases, with 9 bases between the two germline ends. As DNA, the CDR3 is TGTGCCACCAGCAGACCCCCCAGGGAAGCTTTCTTT. This gives the protein CATSRPPREAFF.

The chain joins TRBV6-5 to TRBJ2-7; D is possibly TRBD2 (6 bases). Germline CDR1 is MNHEY and CDR2 is SVGAGI. The length of the CDR3 is 14 residues. Trimming took 5 bases from V and 2 from J, leaving 13 bases between them. CDR3 bases: TGTGCCAGCAGTCCCCCGGGGGTTCCCTACGAGCAGTACTTC. The encoded protein is CASSPPGVPYEQYF.

Worth noting for this clone: A read error may produce the germline difference seen at one junction end. The V gene is TRBV5-1, the J gene TRBJ1-4; D unclear. The CDR3 has 14 residues. The V gene's germline CDR1 is SGHRS and CDR2 YFSETQ. CDR3 in DNA: TGCGCCAGCAGGTTGGAGATACAGAATGAAAAACTGTTTTTT. It codes for CASRLEIQNEKLFF.

The V gene is TRBV7-9, the J gene TRBJ1-6; TRBD1 aligns across 7 bases. V shed 5 bases, J shed 10 bases, and the junction held 11 bases outside the gene matches. Germline values: CDR1 SEHNR, CDR2 FQNEAQ (reference sequence). CDR3 size: 15 residues. The CDR3, as DNA: TGTGCCAGCAGCCTCCAGGGGGATCCCGACTCACCCCTCCACTTT. Its protein is CASSLQGDPDSPLHF. Variable domain in full (rest from reference TRBV7-9 and TRBJ1-6): DTGVSQNPRHKITKRGQNVTFRCDPISEHNRLYWYRQTLGQGPEFLTYFQNEAQLEKSRLLSDRFSAERPKGSFSTLEIQRTEQGDSAMYLCASSLQGDPDSPLHFGNGTRLTVT.